This T cell receptor (beta chain) was retrieved from a study of blood T cell repertoires in COVID-19. Study details: Some COVID-19 samples were acute and others convalescent; all came from the United States, Italy and Spain. PBMCs, B-cell-depleted T cells, or T cells were the source of the cDNA or gDNA that made up the material.

Germline V lookup: CDR1 SGHAT, CDR2 FQNNGV. The CDR3 runs 13 residues. V lost 6 bases and J 9 bases, leaving 15 bases between the germline ends. TCRdb's copy holds only in-frame clones and misses some; the assay was immunoSEQ multiplex PCR. The sample holds 250,000 or so clones, 88% seen once. The TCR comes from a woman in her twenties or thirties with acute or convalescent COVID-19. Material for sequencing was peripheral blood. The chain uses TRBV11-2 and TRBJ1-3; the D gene is possibly TRBD1 (5 bases). CDR3 loop: CASRHFQGATIYF. The DNA of the CDR3 is TGTGCCAGCAGACACTTCCAGGGTGCCACCATATATTTT.